The 12 T cell receptor beta chains reported below all come from one sample, sequenced in a study of cytomegalovirus exposure and HLA in healthy donors. 13 Jbeta primers and 60 Vbeta primers were used for the PCR. Repertoires were generated with immunoSEQ multiplex PCR, while TCRdb's copy carries only in-frame clones and drops some. The repertoire has approximately 150,000 clones, approximately 80% of them found once; the top ten carry around 6.2%. The specimen sequenced was PBMCs. The receptors originated from a man aged 25 to 45 in good health and CMV-seropositive.

This chain joins TRBV18 and TRBJ2-1, with 10 positions matching TRBD1. The CDR3 length is 16 residues. Germline V gives CDR1 KGHSH, CDR2 LQKENI. The ends lost 3 bases at V and 3 bases at J; junction bases unmatched: 5. The CDR3 nucleotides read TGTGCCAGCTCACCGTCGGGACAGGGGTTCTACAATGAGCAGTTCTTC. Translated: CASSPSGQGFYNEQFF.

The V gene is TRBV7-6, the J gene TRBJ1-3; 9 bases are shared with TRBD1. With 5 bases clipped from V and 8 bases from J, the junction kept 4 bases outside the gene matches. The CDR3 has 13 residues. The V gene's germline CDR1 is SGHVS and CDR2 FNYEAQ. The CDR3 is CASSTGGDDTIYF. The CDR3 DNA follows: TGTGCCAGCAGCACAGGGGGCGATGACACCATATATTTT.

This clone appeared once. J is TRBJ1-1 and V is TRBV29-1; D is unresolved. V lost 5 bases and J 5 bases, leaving 21 bases between the germline ends. Germline V CDR1 and CDR2: SQVTM, ANQGSEA. CDR3 length equals 15 residues. CDR3 sequence (DNA): TGCAGCGTTATAGATGAAAAACTCCCGAATACTGAAGCTTTCTTT. It translates to CSVIDEKLPNTEAFF.

This clone was observed once. The gene calls are TRBV5-5 and TRBJ1-2; D uncertain. The V end lost 4 bases, the J end lost 6 bases, and 25 bases lay between the germline ends. The CDR3 consists of 17 residues. Germline lookup yields CDR1 SGHKS and CDR2 YYEKEE (reference sequence). The CDR3 is CASSAEELSDARHGYTF. The CDR3 DNA reads TGTGCCAGCAGCGCGGAGGAACTCTCCGACGCCCGGCATGGCTACACCTTC.

This chain uses TRBV5-1 with TRBJ1-1, with a possible D match to TRBD1 (5 bases). The CDR3 length is 14 residues. Trimming removed 0 bases at V and 4 bases at J, with 10 bases between. Germline CDR1 is SGHRS and CDR2 is YFSETQ. CDR3 protein: CASSLVVGGTEAFF. The DNA of the CDR3 is TGCGCCAGCAGCTTGGTTGTGGGGGGCACTGAAGCTTTCTTT.

The V call is TRBV7-6, the J call TRBJ2-3, with 9 bases matching TRBD1. V was pared by 3 bases and J by 5 bases, with 3 bases of the junction left unmatched. The CDR3 is 14 amino acids. In germline, CDR1 is SGHVS, CDR2 FNYEAQ. In DNA, the CDR3 is TGTGCCAGCAGCTTGACAGGGGGTGGAGATACGCAGTATTTT. It translates to CASSLTGGGDTQYF. The full variable domain, its missing parts supplied by reference TRBV7-6 and TRBJ2-3, is GAGVSQSPRYKVTKRGQDVALRCDPISGHVSLYWYRQALGQGPEFLTYFNYEAQQDKSGLPNDRFSAERPEGSISTLTIQRTEQRDSAMYRCASSLTGGGDTQYFGPGTRLTVL.

The count of this clone is one. J is TRBJ2-7 and V is TRBV6-5, with D possibly TRBD2 on 6 matching bases. The V end was cut by 1 base, the J end by 1 base, with 8 bases between. Germline V gene lookup returns CDR1 MNHEY and CDR2 SVGAGI. The CDR3 totals 14 residues. CDR3 region: CASSYYRESYEQYF. The CDR3 DNA is TGTGCCAGCAGTTACTACCGGGAGTCCTACGAGCAGTACTTC.

The V call is TRBV27, the J call TRBJ2-7, with unresolved D. V shed 5 bases and J shed 0 bases, with 8 bases lying between them. The germline gives CDR1 MNHEY, CDR2 SMNVEV (reference sequence). CDR3 length: 13 amino acids. In DNA, the CDR3 is TGTGCCAGCAGTCCACTTGACTCCTACGAGCAGTACTTC. Translation gives CASSPLDSYEQYF.

The table lists this clone with a few counts. J is TRBJ2-3 and V is TRBV7-2; D possibly corresponds to TRBD2 (7 bases). There are 16 residues in the CDR3. V was trimmed by 6 bases and J by 2 bases, leaving 18 bases between them. From germline, CDR1 is SGHTA and CDR2 FQGNSA. Here the CDR3 reads CASSKRGGLSTDTQYF. CDR3 DNA: TGTGCCAGCAGTAAGAGGGGGGGGCTTTCCACAGATACGCAGTATTTT.

This clone was picked up one time. The chain carries TRBV6-1 and TRBJ1-2; possibly TRBD1 for D (5 bases). The germline gives CDR1 MNHNS, CDR2 SASEGT. This CDR3 is 13 amino acids long. Trimming took 7 bases from V and 5 from J, leaving 14 bases between them. CDR3 sequence (DNA): TGTGCCAGCAAATATATTGACAGTTATGGCTACACCTTC. It yields the protein CASKYIDSYGYTF.

Comments on this clone: An end of the junction differs from the germline gene, which may be a read error. The rearrangement uses TRBV30 and TRBJ2-1; 9 bases match TRBD1. CDR1 and CDR2 from the germline V gene are GTSNPN and SVGIG (reference sequence). This CDR3 is 15 amino acids long. This CDR3 reads CAWSVRGQGRPELLF. The CDR3 coding sequence is TGTGCCTGGAGTGTGAGGGGACAGGGAAGGCCGGAGTTGCTCTTC.

CDR3 in DNA: TGTGCCAGCAGCTTCGGGGGGAGGAGGGGGGACACTGAAGCTTTCTTT. Translating it yields CASSFGGRRGDTEAFF. The genes are TRBV7-2 and TRBJ1-1; possibly TRBD1 for D (6 bases). V lost 3 bases and J lost 3, with 17 bases in between. The germline CDR1 and CDR2 sequences are SGHTA and FQGNSA. The CDR3 has 16 amino acids.